This T cell receptor (beta chain) was sequenced for a study of T cell changes during pregnancy in multiple sclerosis. Using immunoSEQ multiplex PCR, the repertoire was profiled, and TCRdb retains in-frame clones only, with some absent. The table has about 60,000 clones, 93% seen once. The CDR3 contains 16 residues. In germline, CDR1 is WNHNN, CDR2 SYGVQD (reference sequence). Trimming at V came to 3 bases and at J to 3 bases, leaving 10 bases not matched to a gene. The origin of this receptor is a female donor with multiple sclerosis, enrolled in a pregnancy study. V and J are TRBV10-1 and TRBJ2-7; 8 bases align to TRBD2. The sequencing here drew on CD8+ T cells from peripheral blood mononuclear cells, taken in the second trimester of pregnancy. This CDR3 reads CASSDYGLAEDYEQYF. CDR3 DNA: TGCGCCAGCAGTGACTACGGACTAGCCGAGGACTACGAGCAGTACTTC.